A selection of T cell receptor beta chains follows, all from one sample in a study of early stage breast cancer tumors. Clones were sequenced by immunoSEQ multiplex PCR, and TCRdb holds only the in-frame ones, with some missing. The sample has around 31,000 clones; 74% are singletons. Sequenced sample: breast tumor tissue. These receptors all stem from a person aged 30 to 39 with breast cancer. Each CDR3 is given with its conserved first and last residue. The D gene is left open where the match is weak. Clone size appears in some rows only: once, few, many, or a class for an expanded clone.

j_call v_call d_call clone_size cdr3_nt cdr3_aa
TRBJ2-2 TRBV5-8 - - TGTGCCAGCAGCCCGCGAGGGGGGCTCGGCGGGGAGCTGTTTTTT CASSPRGGLGGELFF
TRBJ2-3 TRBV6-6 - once TGTGCCAGCAGTTGGGCGGGTTTAGATACGCAGTATTTT CASSWAGLDTQYF
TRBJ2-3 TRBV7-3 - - TGTGCCAGCAGCTTAACCCGTCGTATCCGGGGGAATACAAGGCCGAGCACAGATACGCAGTATTTT CASSLTRRIRGNTRPSTDTQYF
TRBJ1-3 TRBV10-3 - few TGTGCCATCCAAGGGGTTCTCTCTGGAAACACCATATATTTT CAIQGVLSGNTIYF
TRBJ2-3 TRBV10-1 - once TGCGCCAGCAGAGCAGGGATCGCAGATACGCAGTATTTT CASRAGIADTQYF
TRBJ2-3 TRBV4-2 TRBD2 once TGTGCCAGCAGCCCCCGGACTAGCGGGAGAGAACACACAGATACGCAGTATTTT CASSPRTSGREHTDTQYF
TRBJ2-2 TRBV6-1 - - TGTGCCAGCAGTGGACCGCTCTCCCCCGGGGAGCTGTTTTTT CASSGPLSPGELFF
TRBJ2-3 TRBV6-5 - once TGTGCCAGCAGTTACTCAGGAGGGGCAGGGGATACGCAGTATTTT CASSYSGGAGDTQYF
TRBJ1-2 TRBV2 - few TGTGCCAGCAGTGCGCAGGATCGGGCTAACTATGGCTACACCTTC CASSAQDRANYGYTF
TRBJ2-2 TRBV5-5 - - TGTGCCAGCAGCTCGTTAACCGGGGAGCTGTTTTTT CASSSLTGELFF
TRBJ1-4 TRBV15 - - TGTGCCACCAGCAGAGCCGGACAGATTAATGAAAAACTGTTTTTT CATSRAGQINEKLFF
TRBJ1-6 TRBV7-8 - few TGTGCCAGCAGACTGGAAAGCTCCTATAATTCACCCCTCCACTTT CASRLESSYNSPLHF
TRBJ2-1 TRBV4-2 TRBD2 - TGTGCCAGCAGCCAAGATAGCGGGGATCTCTACAATGAGCAGTTCTTC CASSQDSGDLYNEQFF
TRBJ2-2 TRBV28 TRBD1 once TGTGCCTACAGGGGTAACTTCCACACCGGGGAGCTGTTTTTT CAYRGNFHTGELFF
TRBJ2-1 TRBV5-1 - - TGCGCCAGCAGCTTGGAGTACGAGCAGTTCTTC CASSLEYEQFF
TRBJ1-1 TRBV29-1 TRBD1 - TGCAGCTTCGACAGGGGGCCATGGGGTGAAGCTTTCTTT CSFDRGPWGEAFF
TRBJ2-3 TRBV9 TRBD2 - TGTGCCAGCGGCAGCGGGAGGACAGATACGCAGTATTTT CASGSGRTDTQYF
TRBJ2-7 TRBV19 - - TGTGCCAGTAGTATAGGCCGGGAAGGGGAGCAGTACTTC CASSIGREGEQYF
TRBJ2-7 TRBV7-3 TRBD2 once TGTGCCAGCAGCTTAAAGGGAGGAAGCGGGAGTTTTTCCTACGAGCAGTACTTC CASSLKGGSGSFSYEQYF
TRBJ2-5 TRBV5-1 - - TGCGCCAGCAGCTTGGCAGGGGCGGGCGAGACCCAGTACTTC CASSLAGAGETQYF
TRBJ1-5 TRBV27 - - TGTGCCAGCAGTCCCGGACAGACCTATCAGCCCCAGCATTTT CASSPGQTYQPQHF